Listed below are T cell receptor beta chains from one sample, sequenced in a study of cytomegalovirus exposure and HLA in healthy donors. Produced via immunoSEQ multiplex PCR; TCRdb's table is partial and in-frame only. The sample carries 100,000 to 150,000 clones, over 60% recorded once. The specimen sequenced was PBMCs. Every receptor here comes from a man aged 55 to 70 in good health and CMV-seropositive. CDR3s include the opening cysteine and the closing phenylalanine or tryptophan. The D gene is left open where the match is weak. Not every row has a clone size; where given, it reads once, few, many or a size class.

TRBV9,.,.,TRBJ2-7,CASSVVEGVGEQYF,TGTGCCAGCAGCGTAGTCGAAGGGGTGGGTGAGCAGTACTTC
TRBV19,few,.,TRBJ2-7,CASSIPGNEQYF,TGTGCCAGTAGTATTCCAGGGAACGAGCAGTACTTC
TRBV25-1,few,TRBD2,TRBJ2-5,CASSEYDGGEETQYF,TGTGCCAGCAGTGAATATGACGGGGGGGAAGAGACCCAGTACTTC
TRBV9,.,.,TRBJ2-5,CASSGSTKETQYF,TGTGCCAGCAGCGGGAGCACCAAAGAGACCCAGTACTTC
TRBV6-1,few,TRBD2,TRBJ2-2,CASVQGGDTGELFF,TGTGCCAGCGTCCAGGGAGGGGACACCGGGGAGCTGTTTTTT
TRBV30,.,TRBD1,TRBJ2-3,CAWSSGQGRKHTQYF,TGTGCCTGGAGTTCGGGACAGGGGAGAAAACATACGCAGTATTTT
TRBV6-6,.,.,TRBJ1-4,CASGELGMDEKLFF,TGTGCCAGCGGGGAGCTAGGGATGGATGAAAAACTGTTTTTT
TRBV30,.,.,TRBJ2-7,CAWSESGLYEQYF,TGTGCCTGGAGTGAGTCAGGACTCTACGAGCAGTACTTC
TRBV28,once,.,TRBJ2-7,CASKEDPYEQYF,TGTGCCAGCAAGGAGGACCCCTACGAGCAGTACTTC
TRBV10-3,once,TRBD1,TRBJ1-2,CAISGDSFYGYTF,TGTGCCATCAGCGGGGACAGTTTCTATGGCTACACCTTC
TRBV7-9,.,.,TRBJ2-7,CASSLTGYEQYF,TGTGCCAGCAGCTTAACGGGGTACGAGCAGTACTTC
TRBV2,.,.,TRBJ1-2,CASSEARDISYGYTF,TGTGCCAGCAGTGAAGCCCGGGACATCTCTTATGGCTACACCTTC
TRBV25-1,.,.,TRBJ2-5,CASSRGALGETQYF,TGTGCCAGCAGCCGTGGGGCGCTGGGAGAGACCCAGTACTTC
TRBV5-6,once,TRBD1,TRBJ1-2,CASSLGQGAYGYTF,TGTGCCAGCAGCTTGGGACAGGGGGCGTATGGCTACACCTTC
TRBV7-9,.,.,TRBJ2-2,CASSFEGTRSSGELFF,TGTGCCAGCAGCTTTGAGGGTACGAGGTCCTCCGGGGAGCTGTTTTTT
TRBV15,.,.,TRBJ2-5,CATSRPQTDQETQYF,TGTGCCACCAGCAGACCCCAGACAGACCAAGAGACCCAGTACTTC
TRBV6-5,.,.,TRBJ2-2,CASRTYRGGTGELFF,TGTGCCAGCAGGACCTACAGGGGGGGCACCGGGGAGCTGTTTTTT
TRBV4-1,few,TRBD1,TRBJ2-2,CASSRGQGASGELFF,TGCGCCAGCAGCCGAGGACAGGGGGCGTCCGGGGAGCTGTTTTTT
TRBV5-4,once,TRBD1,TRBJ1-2,CASTPRETRASWTGRGYTF,TGTGCCAGCACCCCAAGGGAGACGCGGGCGAGCTGGACAGGCCGTGGCTACACCTTC
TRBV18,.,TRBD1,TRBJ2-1,CASSPGQGAGEQFF,TGTGCCAGCTCACCGGGACAGGGGGCTGGGGAGCAGTTCTTC
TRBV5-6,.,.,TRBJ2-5,CASTFQPSPRSGETQYF,TGTGCCAGCACCTTCCAGCCATCCCCTCGGAGCGGGGAGACCCAGTACTTC
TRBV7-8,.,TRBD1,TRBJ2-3,CASSLGTGPDTQYF,TGTGCCAGCAGCTTAGGGACAGGGCCAGATACGCAGTATTTT
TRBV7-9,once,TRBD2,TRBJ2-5,CASSYAGLAAGETQYF,TGTGCCAGCAGCTACGCGGGACTAGCGGCGGGAGAGACCCAGTACTTC
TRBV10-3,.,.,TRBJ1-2,CAIMGGSYGYTF,TGTGCCATCATGGGGGGATCGTATGGCTACACCTTC
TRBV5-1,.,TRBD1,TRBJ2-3,CASSPGQSADTQYF,TGCGCCAGCAGCCCGGGACAGTCAGCAGATACGCAGTATTTT
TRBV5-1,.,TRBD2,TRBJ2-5,CASCPSGGETQYF,TGCGCCAGCTGCCCTAGCGGGGGGGAGACCCAGTACTTC
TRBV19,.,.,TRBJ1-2,CASTTGNYGYTF,TGTGCCAGTACCACGGGAAACTATGGCTACACCTTC
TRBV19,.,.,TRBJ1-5,CASSIGQYSNQPQHF,TGTGCCAGTAGTATCGGACAGTATAGCAATCAGCCCCAGCATTTT
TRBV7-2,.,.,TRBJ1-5,CASGGEAQHF,TGTGCCAGCGGTGGGGAGGCCCAGCATTTT
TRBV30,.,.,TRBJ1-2,CAWSAGGRGYYGYTF,TGTGCCTGGAGTGCCGGGGGGAGGGGGTACTATGGCTACACCTTC
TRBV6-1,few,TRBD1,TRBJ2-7,CASSELDRDRYEQYF,TGTGCCAGCAGCGAGTTGGACAGGGATCGGTACGAGCAGTACTTC
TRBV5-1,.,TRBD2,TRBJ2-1,CASSTDGGALREQFF,TGCGCCAGCAGCACTGACGGGGGGGCCTTGAGGGAGCAGTTCTTC
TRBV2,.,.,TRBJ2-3,CASSVPFGDTQYF,TGTGCCAGCAGTGTTCCATTCGGAGATACGCAGTATTTT
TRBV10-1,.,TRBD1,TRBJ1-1,CASSRDRRDTEAFF,TGCGCCAGCAGCCGGGACAGGAGGGACACTGAAGCTTTCTTT
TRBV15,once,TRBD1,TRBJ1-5,CATAPGGGQPQHF,TGTGCCACCGCTCCAGGGGGCGGGCAGCCCCAGCATTTT
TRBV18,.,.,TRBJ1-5,CASSAAGSPQPQHF,TGTGCCAGCTCTGCGGCAGGGTCCCCTCAGCCCCAGCATTTT
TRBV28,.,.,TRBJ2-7,CASSLRRQQYF,TGTGCCAGCAGTTTAAGGCGGCAGCAGTACTTC
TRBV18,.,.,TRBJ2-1,CASSQGNEQFF,TGTGCCAGCTCTCAGGGGAACGAGCAGTTCTTC
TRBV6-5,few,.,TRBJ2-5,CASTETSERETQYF,TGTGCCAGCACCGAGACTAGTGAAAGGGAGACCCAGTACTTC
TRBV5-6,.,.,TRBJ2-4,CASSLTGDYAKNIQYF,TGTGCCAGCAGCTTGACGGGCGACTATGCCAAAAACATTCAGTACTTC
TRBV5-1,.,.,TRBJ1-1,CASSLEGGYTEAFF,TGCGCCAGCAGCTTGGAAGGGGGATACACTGAAGCTTTCTTT
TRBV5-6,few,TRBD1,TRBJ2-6,CASSEFRGLGANVLTF,TGTGCCAGCAGCGAGTTTAGGGGGCTTGGGGCCAACGTCCTGACTTTC
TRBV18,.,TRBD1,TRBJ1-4,CASSPEKPGQGLSLFF,TGTGCCAGCTCACCCGAAAAACCGGGACAGGGTTTGAGTCTGTTTTTT
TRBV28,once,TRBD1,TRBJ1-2,CASSNDRGANYGYTF,TGTGCCAGCAGTAACGACAGGGGAGCTAACTATGGCTACACCTTC
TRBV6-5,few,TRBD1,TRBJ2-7,CASKTGGSYEQYF,TGTGCCAGCAAGACAGGGGGCTCCTACGAGCAGTACTTC
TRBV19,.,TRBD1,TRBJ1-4,CASKDRGRSSTNEKLFF,TGTGCCAGTAAAGACAGGGGGCGATCGTCTACTAATGAAAAACTGTTTTTT
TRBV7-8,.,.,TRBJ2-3,CASSLQAGFTDTQYF,TGTGCCAGCAGCTTGCAGGCGGGATTCACAGATACGCAGTATTTT
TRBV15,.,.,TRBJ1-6,CATSRVGGGNSPLHF,TGTGCCACCAGCAGAGTCGGGGGGGGGAATTCACCCCTCCACTTT
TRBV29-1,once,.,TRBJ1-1,CSVDRLAAEAFF,TGCAGCGTTGACCGTTTGGCGGCAGAAGCTTTCTTT
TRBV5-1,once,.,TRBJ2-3,CASSLTGQSTDTQYF,TGCGCCAGCAGCCTGACCGGACAGAGCACAGATACGCAGTATTTT
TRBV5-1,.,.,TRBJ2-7,CASSLDDGTPSKYF,TGCGCCAGCAGCTTGGACGACGGGACACCAAGCAAGTACTTC
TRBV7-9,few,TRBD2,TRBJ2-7,CASSPKGRTSGAYEQYF,TGTGCCAGCAGCCCAAAGGGTCGGACTAGCGGGGCCTACGAGCAGTACTTC
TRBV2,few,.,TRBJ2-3,CASRSGPYTDTQYF,TGTGCCAGCAGGAGCGGACCCTACACAGATACGCAGTATTTT
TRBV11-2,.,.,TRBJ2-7,CASSHLRRDREQYF,TGTGCCAGCAGCCACCTCCGTCGAGACAGGGAGCAGTACTTC
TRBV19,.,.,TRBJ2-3,CASYSLTTDTQYF,TGTGCCAGCTACTCGTTAACCACAGATACGCAGTATTTT
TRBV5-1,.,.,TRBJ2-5,CASSANSGQETQYF,TGCGCCAGCAGCGCGAATAGCGGACAAGAGACCCAGTACTTC
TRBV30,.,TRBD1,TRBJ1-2,CAWRLAGGLFGYTF,TGTGCCTGGAGATTGGCAGGGGGCCTCTTTGGCTACACCTTC
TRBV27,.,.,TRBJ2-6,CASSFNSYSGANVLTF,TGTGCCAGCAGTTTTAACAGCTACTCTGGGGCCAACGTCCTGACTTTC
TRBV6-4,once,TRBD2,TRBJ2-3,CASMVAGGGTDTQYF,TGTGCCAGCATGGTAGCGGGGGGCGGCACAGATACGCAGTATTTT
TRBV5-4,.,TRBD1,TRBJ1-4,CASSAGRTGEKLFF,TGTGCCAGCAGCGCGGGAAGGACAGGCGAAAAACTGTTTTTT